The 24 T cell receptor beta chains given below trace back to one sample, sequenced in a study of cytomegalovirus exposure and HLA in healthy donors. The protocol was immunoSEQ multiplex PCR, while the TCRdb copy is restricted to in-frame clones and leaves out a portion. The data contain about 160,000 clones, roughly 96% of them singletons. The sample was PBMCs. Receptor source: a woman aged 18 to 35 in good health and CMV-seronegative.

V is TRBV6-1 and J is TRBJ2-1, with D hard to call. The germline V gene has CDR1 MNHNS and CDR2 SASEGT. The V end was cut by 3 bases, the J end by 0 bases, with 15 bases between. This CDR3 contains 17 residues. CDR3: CASSDNLSLGSYNEQFF. Written as DNA, the CDR3 is TGTGCCAGCAGTGACAACCTTAGCCTGGGCTCCTACAATGAGCAGTTCTTC.

This chain links TRBV6-6 with TRBJ2-3; D gene uncertain. Trimming shortened V by 6 bases and J by 4 bases, and 17 bases separated the two germline ends. Per germline, CDR1 MNHNY and CDR2 SVGAGI (reference sequence). The CDR3 consists of 15 residues. For the CDR3, the DNA is TGTGCCAGCAGCCCCGGTGTAGCCACTCCAGATACGCAGTATTTT. It yields the protein CASSPGVATPDTQYF.

This chain joins TRBV29-1 and TRBJ2-5; weak D call: TRBD1 (6 bases). Germline V gene data show CDR1 as SQVTM and CDR2 as ANQGSEA. The CDR3 sequence is 12 residues long. Trimming pared 5 bases from V and 0 bases from J, leaving 7 bases between. The CDR3 loop reads CSVRGYQETQYF. CDR3 in DNA: TGCAGCGTTAGGGGGTACCAAGAGACCCAGTACTTC.

The chain carries TRBV18 and TRBJ1-1; 9 bases are shared with TRBD1. CDR3 length: 15 residues. The germline V gene encodes CDR1 KGHSH and CDR2 LQKENI. Trimming took 3 bases from V and 1 from J; bases not matched to a gene: 3. CDR3 sequence reads: CASSPRTGANTEAFF. Written as DNA, the CDR3 is TGTGCCAGCTCACCCCGGACAGGGGCGAACACTGAAGCTTTCTTT.

The chain couples TRBV29-1 to TRBJ2-2; 7 nucleotides line up with TRBD1. CDR1 and CDR2 from the germline V gene are SQVTM and ANQGSEA. CDR3 length: 14 amino acids. Trimming cost V 5 bases and J 4 bases; bases outside gene matches: 7. The CDR3 DNA follows: TGCAGCGTTTCAAAGGGGGCAGGCACCGGGGAGCTGTTTTTT. As protein: CSVSKGAGTGELFF.

This chain connects TRBV7-9 to TRBJ2-7; 8 bases align to TRBD1. CDR3 length: 13 residues. CDR1 SEHNR and CDR2 FQNEAQ come from the germline V gene (reference sequence). V dropped 5 bases and J dropped 4; count of bases not matched to a gene: 4. The CDR3 reads CASSGGTGYEQYF. In nucleotides, the CDR3 is TGTGCCAGCAGCGGAGGGACAGGTTACGAGCAGTACTTC.

The J gene is TRBJ1-1, the V gene TRBV18; D perhaps matches TRBD1 (6 bases). V was clipped by 6 bases and J by 5 bases, with 13 bases between them. Germline CDR1 KGHSH, CDR2 LQKENI. The CDR3 is 13 residues long. The CDR3 loop is CASSPNRETEAFF. The DNA for the CDR3 is TGTGCCAGCTCCCCAAACAGGGAGACTGAAGCTTTCTTT.

This chain connects TRBV19 to TRBJ1-6; 7 bases agree with TRBD1. Germline CDR1 is LNHDA and CDR2 is SQIVND (reference sequence). CDR3 length: 14 residues. The junction had 4 bases not matched to a gene; V was cut back by 7 bases and J by 4 bases. The CDR3 sequence: CASTRQGYNSPLHF. The CDR3 DNA reads TGTGCCAGTACTCGACAGGGATATAATTCACCCCTCCACTTT.

The chain combines TRBV14 with TRBJ2-7, with TRBD2 matching over 13 bases. CDR3 size: 17 residues. The germline gives CDR1 SGHDN, CDR2 FVKESK. Trimming took 4 bases from V and 0 from J; bases not matched to a gene: 6. This CDR3 is CASSPGLAGAFSYEQYF. The CDR3 DNA reads TGTGCCAGCAGCCCCGGACTAGCGGGGGCCTTCTCCTACGAGCAGTACTTC.

This sequence joins TRBV7-2 and TRBJ2-2; 11 bases are shared with TRBD1. The CDR3 is 15 amino acids. Germline-derived CDR1 and CDR2 are SGHTA and FQGNSA. Trimming cost V 5 bases and J 8 bases; bases outside gene matches: 7. The CDR3 sequence: CASSTGTGGRGELFF. Here the CDR3 DNA reads TGTGCCAGCAGCACCGGGACAGGGGGGAGGGGGGAGCTGTTTTTT.

CDR3 in amino acids: CSVEGGGLHGYTF. The CDR3 DNA reads TGCAGCGTTGAAGGAGGCGGTCTCCATGGCTACACCTTC. This chain links TRBV29-1 with TRBJ1-2; D not resolved. The CDR3 runs 13 residues. CDR1 and CDR2 (germline): SQVTM, ANQGSEA. V lost 1 base and J 6 bases, leaving 12 bases between the germline ends.

J is TRBJ1-2 and V is TRBV9; the D gene is possibly TRBD1 (6 bases). The CDR3 extends over 15 amino acids. Trimming removed 0 bases from V and 7 bases from J, with 16 bases in between. Germline V gives CDR1 SGDLS, CDR2 YYNGEE. The CDR3 region is CASSVAPGDPLGYTF. In DNA form, the CDR3 reads TGTGCCAGCAGCGTAGCCCCAGGGGACCCCCTTGGCTACACCTTC.

V gene TRBV9 combines with J gene TRBJ2-1; 8 bases fit TRBD1. This CDR3 has 13 residues. The V gene's germline CDR1 is SGDLS and CDR2 YYNGEE. V dropped 6 bases and J dropped 10; count of bases not matched to a gene: 9. In nucleotides, the CDR3 is TGTGCCAGCAACCCCGACAGGGGTGGGGAGCAGTTCTTC. Translated, it gives CASNPDRGGEQFF. The full variable domain, its missing parts supplied by reference TRBV9 and TRBJ2-1, is DSGVTQTPKHLITATGQRVTLRCSPRSGDLSVYWYQQSLDQGLQFLIQYYNGEERAKGNILERFSAQQFPDLHSELNLSSLELGDSALYFCASNPDRGGEQFFGPGTRLTVL.

V gene TRBV7-6 combines with J gene TRBJ2-2, with 8 bases lining up with TRBD1. The J segment lost 4 bases and the V segment lost 5 bases, leaving 6 bases of the junction unmatched. CDR3 length: 15 residues. The germline V gene encodes CDR1 SGHVS and CDR2 FNYEAQ. The CDR3 region is CASSPGQGATGELFF. CDR3 DNA: TGTGCCAGCAGCCCCGGACAGGGTGCCACCGGGGAGCTGTTTTTT.

The chain joins TRBV7-3 to TRBJ2-1, with 7 bases lining up with TRBD1. The CDR3 has 15 residues. With 5 bases clipped from V and 6 bases from J, the junction kept 10 bases outside the gene matches. CDR1 is SGHTA and CDR2 is FQGTGA in the germline V gene. The CDR3 nucleotides read TGTGCCAGCAGCCCGACACCCACAGGGGCCAATGAGCAGTTCTTC. Its translation is CASSPTPTGANEQFF.

The gene calls are TRBV4-2 and TRBJ1-6; 7 positions agree with TRBD1. Germline V CDR1 and CDR2: LGHNA, YNFKEQ. V shed 4 bases, J shed 6 bases, and the junction held 6 bases outside the gene matches. This CDR3 region has 15 residues. Written as DNA, the CDR3 is TGTGCCAGCAGCCCGACAGGGATAGTTAATTCACCCCTCCACTTT. Residues: CASSPTGIVNSPLHF.

The chain is built from TRBV18 and TRBJ2-7, with 7 bases lining up with TRBD1. Germline V gene sequence: CDR1 KGHSH, CDR2 LQKENI. Unmatched junction bases numbered 8, after V lost 2 bases and J lost 4 bases. This CDR3 comprises 15 residues. The DNA of the CDR3 is TGTGCCAGCTCACCAGGACAGGCCCTCCAGTACGAGCAGTACTTC. Protein sequence: CASSPGQALQYEQYF.

The chain employs TRBV5-6 and TRBJ1-2, with 9 bases lining up with TRBD1. The CDR3 is 13 residues long. The germline V gene has CDR1 SGHDT and CDR2 YYEEEE. The V gene end was trimmed by 2 bases and the J gene end by 6 bases; junction bases not matched to a gene: 2. This CDR3 reads CASSLGTGHGYTF. The DNA for the CDR3 is TGTGCCAGCAGCTTAGGGACAGGGCATGGCTACACCTTC.

The V gene is TRBV9, the J gene TRBJ2-1, with 8 bases identical to TRBD2. The CDR3 is 15 amino acids. Germline V CDR1 and CDR2: SGDLS, YYNGEE. V lost 0 bases to trimming and J lost 5 bases; unmatched junction nucleotides: 4. The CDR3 loop is CASSVAGLGNNEQFF. The CDR3 region has the DNA TGTGCCAGCAGCGTAGCGGGACTAGGGAACAATGAGCAGTTCTTC. Drawing the rest from reference TRBV9 and TRBJ2-1, the complete variable domain is DSGVTQTPKHLITATGQRVTLRCSPRSGDLSVYWYQQSLDQGLQFLIQYYNGEERAKGNILERFSAQQFPDLHSELNLSSLELGDSALYFCASSVAGLGNNEQFFGPGTRLTVL.

The chain uses TRBV10-1 and TRBJ2-5, with D possibly being TRBD2 (7 bases). The CDR3 runs 15 residues. Germline V gene data show CDR1 as WNHNN and CDR2 as SYGVQD (reference sequence). Trimming took off 2 bases at V and 5 bases at J, with 15 bases between the two ends. The CDR3 protein is CASSERWGGAETQYF. The CDR3 DNA reads as TGCGCCAGCAGTGAGCGGTGGGGGGGGGCTGAGACCCAGTACTTC.

The genes are TRBV7-2 and TRBJ1-2, with a weak D call TRBD1 (6 bases). CDR1 SGHTA and CDR2 FQGNSA come from the germline V gene. V lost 0 bases and J 4 bases, leaving 6 bases between the germline ends. The CDR3 has 13 amino acids. In DNA, the CDR3 is TGTGCCAGCAGCTTAGCCAGGGGCTATGGCTACACCTTC. Protein product: CASSLARGYGYTF.

The chain links TRBV27 to TRBJ2-2, with 8 bases that match TRBD2. The germline V gene has CDR1 MNHEY and CDR2 SMNVEV (reference sequence). CDR3 length equals 15 residues. V trimming: 6 bases; J trimming: 7 bases; junction bases outside the gene matches: 10. This chain's CDR3 is CASRVRGGGVGELFF. In DNA form, the CDR3 reads TGTGCCAGCAGAGTCCGGGGGGGCGGGGTCGGGGAGCTGTTTTTT.

The chain couples TRBV5-4 to TRBJ1-2; 7 bases line up with TRBD1. V trimming: 5 bases; J trimming: 4 bases; junction bases outside the gene matches: 5. This CDR3 has 13 residues. Germline CDR1 and CDR2: SGHNT and YYREEE (reference sequence). The CDR3 protein is CASSTRDSYGYTF. Here the CDR3 DNA reads TGTGCCAGCAGTACGCGGGACAGCTATGGCTACACCTTC.

The genes are TRBV4-3 and TRBJ2-5; D is possibly TRBD1 (5 bases). The CDR3 runs to 14 residues. Germline V lookup: CDR1 LGHNA, CDR2 YSLEER. The V end lost 5 bases, the J end lost 3 bases, and 13 bases lay between the germline ends. The CDR3 sequence is CASSKGGAEETQYF. In nucleotides, the CDR3 is TGCGCCAGCAGCAAAGGTGGGGCGGAAGAGACCCAGTACTTC.